This T cell receptor beta chain appears in the sequencing data of a study of cytomegalovirus exposure and HLA in healthy donors. V lost 7 bases and J lost 6, with 13 bases in between. This CDR3 has 11 residues. CDR1 is DFQATT and CDR2 is SNEGSKA in the germline V gene (reference sequence). 60 Vbeta and 13 Jbeta primers were used in PCR. TCRdb's copy holds only in-frame clones and misses some; the assay was immunoSEQ multiplex PCR. Counted here are some 100,000 clones, about 70% occurring once; the ten biggest clones make up approximately 2%. The rearrangement uses TRBV20-1 and TRBJ2-7; weak D call: TRBD1 (6 bases). This TCR derives from a human donor in good health. Sequencing was carried out using PBMCs. The CDR3 reads CSVHRAVEQYF. The CDR3 DNA reads TGCAGTGTACACAGGGCGGTCGAGCAGTACTTC.